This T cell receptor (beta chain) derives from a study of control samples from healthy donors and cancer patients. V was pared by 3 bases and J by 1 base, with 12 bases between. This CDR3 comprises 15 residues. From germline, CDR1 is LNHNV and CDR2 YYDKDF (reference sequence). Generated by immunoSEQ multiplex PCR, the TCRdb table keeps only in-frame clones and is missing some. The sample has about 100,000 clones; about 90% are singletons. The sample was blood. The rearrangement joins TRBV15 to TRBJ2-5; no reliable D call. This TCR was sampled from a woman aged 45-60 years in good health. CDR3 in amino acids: CATSRRRAPQETQYF. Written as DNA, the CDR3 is TGTGCCACCAGCAGGCGGAGAGCGCCCCAAGAGACCCAGTACTTC.